The rows below give T cell receptor beta chains drawn from one sample of a study of CD8 T cells in ankylosing spondylitis. TCRdb used MiXCR to reprocess the 5' RACE reads, holding one entry per CDR3 protein. The sample lists some 270,000 distinct CDR3 sequences; about 30% were seen once. The material sequenced was blood, either unsorted or a sorted T cell fraction (not recorded which). The receptors here all came from a male donor with ankylosing spondylitis or in good health (not recorded which). CDR3s include the opening cysteine and the closing phenylalanine or tryptophan. A D gene is named only where the DNA matches it firmly. The listing skips clone size in some rows; elsewhere it reads once, few, many or a size class.

D: TRBD2
V: TRBV28
J: TRBJ2-5
size: few
CDR3: CASSPAAGQETQYF
DNA: TGTGCCAGCAGCCCAGCAGCGGGGCAAGAGACCCAGTACTTC

D: -
V: TRBV29-1
J: TRBJ2-5
size: many
CDR3: CSVLNRVGETQYF
DNA: TGCAGCGTCCTGAACAGGGTTGGGGAGACCCAGTACTTC

D: TRBD1
V: TRBV5-6
J: TRBJ1-4
size: once
CDR3: CASSLEGVTGEKLFF
DNA: TGTGCCAGCAGCCTGGAGGGGGTAACAGGGGAGAAACTGTTTTTT

D: TRBD2
V: TRBV29-1
J: TRBJ2-3
size: few
CDR3: CSVGASGGAKSDTQYF
DNA: TGCAGCGTTGGGGCGAGCGGGGGGGCGAAGAGTGATACGCAGTATTTT

D: TRBD1
V: TRBV7-9
J: TRBJ1-1
size: -
CDR3: CASSPQGGWHEAFF
DNA: TGTGCCAGCTCACCCCAGGGGGGCTGGCATGAAGCTTTCTTT

D: TRBD1
V: TRBV20-1
J: TRBJ1-5
size: few
CDR3: CSARGAGGTQPQHF
DNA: TGCAGTGCTAGAGGGGCAGGGGGAACCCAGCCCCAGCATTTT

D: TRBD1
V: TRBV10-3
J: TRBJ1-1
size: -
CDR3: CAINRGLGTEAFF
DNA: TGTGCCATCAACAGGGGTTTGGGCACTGAAGCTTTCTTT

D: -
V: TRBV20-1
J: TRBJ1-6
size: -
CDR3: CSANQTYNSPLHF
DNA: TGCAGTGCTAACCAAACTTATAATTCACCCCTCCACTTT

D: TRBD1
V: TRBV6-1
J: TRBJ1-2
size: many
CDR3: CASRTGTVVGYTF
DNA: TGTGCCAGCAGAACTGGGACAGTAGTGGGCTACACCTTC

D: TRBD2
V: TRBV20-1
J: TRBJ2-7
size: -
CDR3: CSASVVAGAYEQYF
DNA: TGCAGTGCTAGTGTGGTAGCGGGGGCCTACGAGCAGTACTTC

D: TRBD1
V: TRBV6-1
J: TRBJ1-4
size: few
CDR3: CASMELQGVEKLFF
DNA: TGTGCCAGCATGGAGTTACAGGGGGTTGAAAAACTGTTTTTT

D: -
V: TRBV6-5
J: TRBJ2-5
size: -
CDR3: CASRGWETQYF
DNA: TGTGCCAGCAGAGGGTGGGAGACCCAGTACTTC

D: TRBD1
V: TRBV3-1
J: TRBJ2-7
size: -
CDR3: CATSQDPLRDRAHEQYF
DNA: TGTGCCACCTCCCAAGACCCCCTCCGGGACAGGGCTCACGAGCAGTACTTC

D: -
V: TRBV21-1
J: TRBJ2-7
size: -
CDR3: CASRCRPRDEQYF
DNA: TGTGCCAGCAGATGCAGGCCTCGGGACGAGCAGTACTTC

D: TRBD1
V: TRBV6-5
J: TRBJ1-1
size: -
CDR3: CASSYSQGAFTNTEAFF
DNA: TGTGCCAGCAGTTACTCACAGGGGGCTTTTACGAACACTGAAGCTTTCTTT

D: -
V: TRBV18
J: TRBJ2-1
size: -
CDR3: CASSPGTNNEQFF
DNA: TGTGCCAGCTCACCAGGGACAAACAATGAGCAGTTCTTC

D: TRBD2
V: TRBV20-1
J: TRBJ2-5
size: -
CDR3: CSARGFLAGGQETQYF
DNA: TGCAGTGCTAGAGGATTCCTAGCGGGGGGGCAAGAGACCCAGTACTTC

D: -
V: TRBV7-6
J: TRBJ2-1
size: -
CDR3: CASSLADYNEQFF
DNA: TGTGCCAGCAGCTTAGCGGACTACAATGAGCAGTTCTTC

D: TRBD1
V: TRBV12-3/TRBV12-4
J: TRBJ2-1
size: -
CDR3: CASSSRQGGNEQFF
DNA: TGTGCCAGCAGTTCTAGACAGGGGGGGAATGAGCAGTTCTTC

D: -
V: TRBV10-3
J: TRBJ2-1
size: few
CDR3: CAIGGGSYNEQFF
DNA: TGTGCCATCGGGGGCGGAAGCTACAATGAGCAGTTCTTC

D: -
V: TRBV20-1
J: TRBJ1-3
size: -
CDR3: CSARWGSSIYF
DNA: TGCAGTGCTAGGTGGGGTAGCTCCATATATTTT

D: TRBD1
V: TRBV12-3/TRBV12-4
J: TRBJ2-7
size: -
CDR3: CASSYGQGIFYEQYF
DNA: TGTGCCAGCAGTTACGGACAGGGGATATTCTACGAGCAGTACTTC

D: -
V: TRBV6-4
J: TRBJ2-3
size: few
CDR3: CASSASDGTDTQYF
DNA: TGTGCCAGCAGTGCCTCGGACGGGACAGATACGCAGTATTTT

D: -
V: TRBV15
J: TRBJ2-7
size: -
CDR3: CATSRQGPYEQYF
DNA: TGTGCCACCAGCAGACAGGGTCCCTACGAGCAGTACTTC

D: -
V: TRBV12-3/TRBV12-4
J: TRBJ2-1
size: -
CDR3: CASSFGGKTGQFF
DNA: TGTGCCAGCAGTTTTGGAGGCAAGACTGGGCAGTTCTTC

D: TRBD2
V: TRBV20-1
J: TRBJ2-7
size: -
CDR3: CAGGDQYEQYF
DNA: TGCGCGGGGGGCGACCAATACGAGCAGTACTTC

D: -
V: TRBV20-1
J: TRBJ2-7
size: few
CDR3: CSATDWGRGGWEQYF
DNA: TGCAGTGCTACCGACTGGGGCCGAGGGGGGTGGGAGCAGTACTTC

D: TRBD1
V: TRBV2
J: TRBJ2-3
size: few
CDR3: CASSGGFGTGEGTDTQYF
DNA: TGTGCCAGCAGTGGGGGTTTCGGGACAGGGGAGGGCACAGATACGCAGTATTTT

D: -
V: TRBV20-1
J: TRBJ2-7
size: -
CDR3: CSARITGRGLYEQYF
DNA: TGCAGTGCTAGGATTACAGGGAGGGGGCTCTACGAGCAGTACTTC

D: TRBD2
V: TRBV12-3/TRBV12-4
J: TRBJ2-5
size: -
CDR3: CASSYSGGPQETQYF
DNA: TGTGCCAGCAGTTATAGCGGGGGCCCCCAAGAGACCCAGTACTTC

D: -
V: TRBV15
J: TRBJ2-1
size: few
CDR3: CATSPRGGSYNEQFF
DNA: TGTGCCACCAGCCCAAGGGGGGGCTCCTACAATGAGCAGTTCTTC

D: -
V: TRBV11-1
J: TRBJ2-2
size: -
CDR3: CASNKRAETRQLNTGELFF
DNA: TGTGCCAGCAACAAACGGGCAGAGACACGACAGTTAAACACCGGGGAGCTGTTTTTT